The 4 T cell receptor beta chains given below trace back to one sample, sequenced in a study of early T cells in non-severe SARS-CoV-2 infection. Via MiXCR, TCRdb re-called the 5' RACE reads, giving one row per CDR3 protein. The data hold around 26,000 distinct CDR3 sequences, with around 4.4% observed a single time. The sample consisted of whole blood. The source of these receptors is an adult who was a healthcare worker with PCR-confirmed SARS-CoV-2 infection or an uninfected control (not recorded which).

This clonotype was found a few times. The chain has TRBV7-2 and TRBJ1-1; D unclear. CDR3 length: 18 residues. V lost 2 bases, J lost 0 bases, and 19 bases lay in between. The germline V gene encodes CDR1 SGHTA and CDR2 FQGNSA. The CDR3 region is CASSLRTGSYDMNTEAFF. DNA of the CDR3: TGTGCCAGCAGCTTACGGACGGGCAGCTATGACATGAACACTGAAGCTTTCTTT.

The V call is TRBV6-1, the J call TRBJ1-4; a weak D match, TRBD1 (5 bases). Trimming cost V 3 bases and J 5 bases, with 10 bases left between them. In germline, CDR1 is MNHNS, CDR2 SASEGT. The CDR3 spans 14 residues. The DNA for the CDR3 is TGTGCCAGCAGTGAGGGACGGATGAATGAAAAACTGTTTTTT. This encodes CASSEGRMNEKLFF.

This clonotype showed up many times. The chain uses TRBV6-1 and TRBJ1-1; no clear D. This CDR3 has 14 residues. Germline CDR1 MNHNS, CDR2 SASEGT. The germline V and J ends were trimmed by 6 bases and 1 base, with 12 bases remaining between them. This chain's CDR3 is CASRGRQPNTEAFF. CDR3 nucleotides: TGTGCCAGCAGGGGTAGGCAGCCGAACACTGAAGCTTTCTTT.

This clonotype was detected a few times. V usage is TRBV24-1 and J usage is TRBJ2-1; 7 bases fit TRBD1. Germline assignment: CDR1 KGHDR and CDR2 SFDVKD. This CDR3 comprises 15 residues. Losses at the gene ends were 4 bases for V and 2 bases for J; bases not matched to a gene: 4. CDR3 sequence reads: CATSDRQGPYNEQFF. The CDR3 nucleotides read TGTGCCACCAGTGACCGACAGGGTCCCTACAATGAGCAGTTCTTC.